These 4 T cell receptor beta chains came from one sample sequenced in a study of cytomegalovirus exposure and HLA in healthy donors. Repertoires were generated with immunoSEQ multiplex PCR, while TCRdb's copy carries only in-frame clones and drops some. This table has some 250,000 clones, around 90% appearing once. The sample comprised PBMCs. The source is a woman in her twenties or thirties in good health and CMV-seronegative.

The chain carries TRBV29-1 and TRBJ2-7; D is possibly TRBD1 (6 bases). Trimming shortened V by 0 bases and J by 0 bases, and 12 bases separated the two germline ends. The CDR3 sequence is 15 residues long. From germline, CDR1 is SQVTM and CDR2 ANQGSEA. The CDR3 region has the DNA TGCAGCGTTGAAGATCCCCAGGGGAGCTCCTACGAGCAGTACTTC. This translates into CSVEDPQGSSYEQYF.

The chain links TRBV21-1 to TRBJ2-7; the D segment call TRBD2 is taken from the table without a DNA check. TRBV21-1 is a pseudogene segment. The CDR3 consists of 16 residues. In nucleotides, the CDR3 is TGTGCCAGCAGCAACCTGGGGGGGGCGGGCATCTACGAGCAGTACTTC. The encoded protein is CASSNLGGAGIYEQYF.

This clone was seen only once. The gene calls are TRBV13 and TRBJ2-7, with TRBD2 matching 12 bases. This CDR3 is built from 19 residues. Trimming at V came to 2 bases and at J to 2 bases, leaving 13 bases not matched to a gene. Germline-derived CDR1 and CDR2 are PRHDT and FYEKMQ (reference sequence). The CDR3 sequence: CASSLFKASGRATPYEQYF. For the CDR3, the DNA is TGTGCCAGCAGCTTATTTAAAGCTAGCGGGAGGGCAACGCCCTACGAGCAGTACTTC.

The rearrangement links TRBV11-3 to TRBJ2-7; no clear D. CDR1 and CDR2 (germline): SGHNT, YENEEA. The ends were cut back, 1 base at V and 0 bases at J, with 7 bases in the middle. The CDR3 runs to 14 residues. The CDR3, as DNA: TGTGCCAGCAGCTTAGGGTATGTCTCCTACGAGCAGTACTTC. It yields the protein CASSLGYVSYEQYF.